This is a list of T cell receptor beta chains from one sample in a study of T cell repertoires in aging, cancer and after chemotherapy. TCRdb recomputed calls from the multiplex PCR reads with MiXCR, one row per CDR3 protein. The repertoire includes about 11,000 distinct CDR3 sequences, 20% to 30% of them detected once, and 1.9% sits in the top ten. Material: blood. These TCRs come from a human donor in good health. Both conserved end residues are part of each CDR3. Fields, in order: V gene, J gene, clone size, D gene, CDR3 protein, CDR3 DNA. The D gene is left open where the match is weak. Size tells how often a clone was seen (once, few, many) or the class of an expanded clone, and some rows leave it out.

V gene: TRBV29-1; J gene: TRBJ1-5; clone size: medium-sized; D gene: .; CDR3 protein: CSVVLGSGNQPQHF; CDR3 DNA: TGCAGCGTTGTATTGGGGTCCGGGAATCAGCCCCAGCATTTT
V gene: TRBV11-2; J gene: TRBJ1-3; clone size: few; D gene: .; CDR3 protein: CASSPRSNSGNTIYF; CDR3 DNA: TGTGCCAGCAGCCCCCGAAGCAACTCTGGAAACACCATATATTTT
V gene: TRBV12-3/TRBV12-4; J gene: TRBJ2-7; clone size: .; D gene: TRBD1; CDR3 protein: CASSAGQGGEQYF; CDR3 DNA: TGTGCCAGCAGCGCGGGACAGGGGGGCGAGCAGTACTTC
V gene: TRBV2; J gene: TRBJ2-1; clone size: .; D gene: .; CDR3 protein: CANKYLRDEQFF; CDR3 DNA: TGTGCCAACAAGTACCTTAGGGATGAGCAGTTCTTC
V gene: TRBV6-6; J gene: TRBJ2-3; clone size: medium-sized; D gene: .; CDR3 protein: CASSPQGDAYQYF; CDR3 DNA: TGTGCCAGCAGTCCCCAGGGTGATGCTTATCAGTATTTT
V gene: TRBV28; J gene: TRBJ1-6; clone size: .; D gene: TRBD1; CDR3 protein: CASRTRQGISYNSPLHF; CDR3 DNA: TGTGCCAGCAGGACCCGACAGGGGATATCCTATAATTCACCCCTCCACTTT
V gene: TRBV6-6; J gene: TRBJ2-1; clone size: medium-sized; D gene: TRBD1; CDR3 protein: CASSYSTGGNEQFF; CDR3 DNA: TGTGCCAGCAGTTACTCGACAGGGGGCAATGAGCAGTTCTTC
V gene: TRBV12-3/TRBV12-4; J gene: TRBJ2-3; clone size: .; D gene: TRBD2; CDR3 protein: CASSSVAGGSTDTQYF; CDR3 DNA: TGTGCCAGCAGTTCCGTAGCGGGGGGGTCCACAGATACGCAGTATTTT
V gene: TRBV21-1; J gene: TRBJ1-6; clone size: .; D gene: .; CDR3 protein: CASRGRGSPLHF; CDR3 DNA: TGTGCCAGCAGGGGCAGAGGTTCACCCCTCCACTTT
V gene: TRBV6-2/TRBV6-3; J gene: TRBJ2-3; clone size: .; D gene: .; CDR3 protein: CASSLGAVSTDTQYF; CDR3 DNA: TGTGCCAGCAGCCTGGGGGCGGTCTCGACAGATACGCAGTATTTT
V gene: TRBV21-1; J gene: TRBJ2-7; clone size: .; D gene: .; CDR3 protein: CDSSKGVHRYEQYF; CDR3 DNA: TGTGACAGCAGCAAAGGGGTACACCGCTACGAGCAGTACTTC
V gene: TRBV5-6; J gene: TRBJ2-5; clone size: few; D gene: .; CDR3 protein: CASSLGTEETQYF; CDR3 DNA: TGTGCCAGCAGCTTAGGGACGGAAGAGACCCAGTACTTC
V gene: TRBV20-1; J gene: TRBJ2-7; clone size: medium-sized; D gene: .; CDR3 protein: CSARGHSYEQYF; CDR3 DNA: TGCAGTGCTAGGGGGCACTCCTACGAGCAGTACTTC
V gene: TRBV6-5; J gene: TRBJ2-1; clone size: medium-sized; D gene: .; CDR3 protein: CASSYSTDYNEQFF; CDR3 DNA: TGTGCCAGCAGTTACTCGACTGACTACAATGAGCAGTTCTTC
V gene: TRBV19; J gene: TRBJ2-1; clone size: medium-sized; D gene: TRBD2; CDR3 protein: CASSGTSGGDNEQFF; CDR3 DNA: TGTGCCAGTAGTGGGACTAGCGGGGGGGACAATGAGCAGTTCTTC
V gene: TRBV18; J gene: TRBJ2-7; clone size: few; D gene: .; CDR3 protein: CASSPNAGDSEQYF; CDR3 DNA: TGTGCCAGCTCACCAAATGCAGGGGACTCCGAGCAGTACTTC
V gene: TRBV9; J gene: TRBJ1-2; clone size: .; D gene: TRBD1; CDR3 protein: CASSATGTGDYGYTF; CDR3 DNA: TGTGCCAGCAGCGCCACCGGGACAGGGGACTATGGCTACACCTTC
V gene: TRBV12-3/TRBV12-4; J gene: TRBJ2-1; clone size: few; D gene: .; CDR3 protein: CASSLREASYNEQFF; CDR3 DNA: TGTGCCAGCAGTTTGAGAGAGGCCTCCTACAATGAGCAGTTCTTC
V gene: TRBV5-1; J gene: TRBJ1-2; clone size: .; D gene: .; CDR3 protein: CASSPGGSVNYGYTF; CDR3 DNA: TGCGCCAGCAGCCCGGGGGGAAGTGTTAACTATGGCTACACCTTC
V gene: TRBV6-5; J gene: TRBJ1-3; clone size: medium-sized; D gene: TRBD1; CDR3 protein: CASSYDREGNTIYF; CDR3 DNA: TGTGCCAGCAGTTACGACAGGGAAGGAAACACCATATATTTT
V gene: TRBV7-9; J gene: TRBJ2-7; clone size: medium-sized; D gene: .; CDR3 protein: CASSLLPGDRTYEQYF; CDR3 DNA: TGTGCCAGCAGTCTTCTCCCGGGTGACAGGACCTACGAGCAGTACTTC
V gene: TRBV10-3; J gene: TRBJ2-3; clone size: few; D gene: .; CDR3 protein: CAISERLQGQDTQYF; CDR3 DNA: TGTGCCATCAGTGAACGATTACAGGGTCAAGATACGCAGTATTTT
V gene: TRBV20-1; J gene: TRBJ1-2; clone size: .; D gene: TRBD1; CDR3 protein: CSAVAGQGAVGYTF; CDR3 DNA: TGCAGTGCGGTGGCGGGACAGGGGGCGGTTGGCTACACCTTC
V gene: TRBV12-3/TRBV12-4; J gene: TRBJ1-2; clone size: few; D gene: .; CDR3 protein: CASSLISRYGYTF; CDR3 DNA: TGTGCCAGCAGTTTAATCAGCCGCTATGGCTACACCTTC
V gene: TRBV6-5; J gene: TRBJ2-5; clone size: medium-sized; D gene: .; CDR3 protein: CASRSTDRLKTQYF; CDR3 DNA: TGTGCCAGCAGGAGCACAGACAGGCTAAAGACCCAGTACTTC
V gene: TRBV7-3; J gene: TRBJ1-1; clone size: .; D gene: .; CDR3 protein: CASSLGAGGTEAFF; CDR3 DNA: TGTGCCAGCAGCTTGGGGGCGGGAGGCACTGAAGCTTTCTTT
V gene: TRBV25-1; J gene: TRBJ1-2; clone size: .; D gene: .; CDR3 protein: CASSESNRVTNYGYTF; CDR3 DNA: TGTGCCAGCAGTGAGTCTAACAGGGTTACGAACTATGGCTACACCTTC
V gene: TRBV7-2; J gene: TRBJ2-4; clone size: .; D gene: TRBD1; CDR3 protein: CASSLIGRGSIQYF; CDR3 DNA: TGTGCCAGCAGCTTAATTGGCAGGGGGAGCATTCAGTACTTC
V gene: TRBV6-4; J gene: TRBJ2-5; clone size: .; D gene: .; CDR3 protein: CASKVGGGLDYGEETQYF; CDR3 DNA: TGTGCCAGCAAAGTAGGGGGGGGCCTGGATTATGGTGAAGAGACCCAGTACTTC
V gene: TRBV19; J gene: TRBJ1-5; clone size: medium-sized; D gene: .; CDR3 protein: CASSIDRKFNQPQHF; CDR3 DNA: TGTGCCAGTAGTATAGATCGTAAGTTCAATCAGCCCCAGCATTTT
V gene: TRBV7-2; J gene: TRBJ2-1; clone size: medium-sized; D gene: TRBD1; CDR3 protein: CASSLGGRGHNEQFF; CDR3 DNA: TGTGCCAGCAGCTTAGGGGGTAGGGGGCACAATGAGCAGTTCTTC
V gene: TRBV30; J gene: TRBJ1-3; clone size: medium-sized; D gene: .; CDR3 protein: CAWSANSGNTIYF; CDR3 DNA: TGTGCCTGGAGTGCCAACTCTGGAAACACCATATATTTT
V gene: TRBV28; J gene: TRBJ2-1; clone size: few; D gene: TRBD2; CDR3 protein: CASSSSGGGARNEQFF; CDR3 DNA: TGTGCCAGCAGCTCTAGCGGGGGTGGCGCTCGGAATGAGCAGTTCTTC
V gene: TRBV7-2; J gene: TRBJ1-5; clone size: few; D gene: .; CDR3 protein: CASSLAGVNQPQHF; CDR3 DNA: TGTGCCAGCAGCTTAGCCGGGGTTAATCAGCCCCAGCATTTT
V gene: TRBV6-5; J gene: TRBJ1-3; clone size: .; D gene: .; CDR3 protein: CASSPRTISGNTIYF; CDR3 DNA: TGTGCCAGCAGTCCCCGGACAATCTCTGGAAACACCATATATTTT
V gene: TRBV28; J gene: TRBJ2-3; clone size: .; D gene: .; CDR3 protein: CASSTSGSPQYF; CDR3 DNA: TGTGCCAGCAGCACCTCGGGGTCACCGCAGTATTTT
V gene: TRBV20-1; J gene: TRBJ1-2; clone size: .; D gene: .; CDR3 protein: CSARVGDYGYTF; CDR3 DNA: TGCAGTGCTAGAGTGGGGGACTATGGCTACACCTTC
V gene: TRBV25-1; J gene: TRBJ2-5; clone size: .; D gene: TRBD2; CDR3 protein: CASSDGPNGTSGGAKTQYF; CDR3 DNA: TGTGCCAGCAGTGACGGGCCGAACGGGACTAGCGGGGGGGCAAAGACCCAGTACTTC
V gene: TRBV11-2; J gene: TRBJ1-1; clone size: few; D gene: .; CDR3 protein: CASSLDRGTEAFF; CDR3 DNA: TGTGCCAGCAGCTTAGATCGGGGCACTGAAGCTTTCTTT
V gene: TRBV6-1; J gene: TRBJ1-3; clone size: medium-sized; D gene: .; CDR3 protein: CASQTQSSGNTIYF; CDR3 DNA: TGTGCCAGCCAGACACAGAGCTCTGGAAACACCATATATTTT
V gene: TRBV7-9; J gene: TRBJ2-3; clone size: .; D gene: .; CDR3 protein: CASSERAGQSTDTQYF; CDR3 DNA: TGTGCCAGCAGCGAGAGGGCGGGGCAAAGCACAGATACGCAGTATTTT
V gene: TRBV18; J gene: TRBJ2-5; clone size: few; D gene: TRBD2; CDR3 protein: CASSHPGTKPRETQYF; CDR3 DNA: TGTGCCAGCTCACACCCCGGGACTAAGCCTAGGGAGACCCAGTACTTC
V gene: TRBV18; J gene: TRBJ1-2; clone size: medium-sized; D gene: TRBD1; CDR3 protein: CASSPQGDYGYTF; CDR3 DNA: TGTGCCAGCTCACCCCAGGGGGACTATGGCTACACCTTC
V gene: TRBV27; J gene: TRBJ1-4; clone size: .; D gene: .; CDR3 protein: CASSLVSGELFF; CDR3 DNA: TGTGCCAGCAGTTTGGTTTCAGGGGAACTGTTTTTT
V gene: TRBV27; J gene: TRBJ1-1; clone size: few; D gene: .; CDR3 protein: CASTPNLGEPGNTEAFF; CDR3 DNA: TGTGCCAGCACCCCGAATTTGGGGGAGCCAGGGAACACTGAAGCTTTCTTT
V gene: TRBV30; J gene: TRBJ1-1; clone size: medium-sized; D gene: .; CDR3 protein: CAWSVYGMAFF; CDR3 DNA: TGTGCCTGGAGTGTTTATGGGATGGCTTTCTTT
V gene: TRBV7-3; J gene: TRBJ2-5; clone size: once; D gene: .; CDR3 protein: CASMDGAGHQETQYF; CDR3 DNA: TGTGCCAGCATGGATGGAGCGGGTCATCAAGAGACCCAGTACTTC
V gene: TRBV7-3; J gene: TRBJ1-2; clone size: few; D gene: TRBD1; CDR3 protein: CASSGQDNAYGYTF; CDR3 DNA: TGTGCCAGCAGCGGACAGGACAACGCCTATGGCTACACCTTC
V gene: TRBV7-3; J gene: TRBJ2-3; clone size: few; D gene: TRBD2; CDR3 protein: CASSLSYGGGGTDTQYF; CDR3 DNA: TGTGCCAGCAGCTTAAGTTACGGCGGGGGGGGCACAGATACGCAGTATTTT
V gene: TRBV7-2; J gene: TRBJ1-1; clone size: .; D gene: .; CDR3 protein: CASSFGRENTEAFF; CDR3 DNA: TGTGCCAGCAGCTTTGGCAGGGAAAACACTGAAGCTTTCTTT
V gene: TRBV7-3; J gene: TRBJ2-5; clone size: .; D gene: .; CDR3 protein: CASSIQGHGETQYF; CDR3 DNA: TGTGCCAGCAGCATACAGGGCCACGGGGAGACCCAGTACTTC
V gene: TRBV20-1; J gene: TRBJ2-3; clone size: few; D gene: TRBD2; CDR3 protein: CSASVSGGVRDTQYF; CDR3 DNA: TGCAGTGCTAGTGTTAGCGGGGGGGTCCGGGATACGCAGTATTTT
V gene: TRBV27; J gene: TRBJ2-7; clone size: few; D gene: TRBD1; CDR3 protein: CASSFSQGARSYEQYF; CDR3 DNA: TGTGCCAGCAGTTTCTCACAGGGGGCAAGGTCCTACGAGCAGTACTTC
V gene: TRBV6-5; J gene: TRBJ1-1; clone size: medium-sized; D gene: .; CDR3 protein: CASSPSVWGLGAFF; CDR3 DNA: TGTGCCAGCAGTCCGTCGGTTTGGGGGCTTGGTGCTTTCTTT
V gene: TRBV7-9; J gene: TRBJ2-7; clone size: few; D gene: .; CDR3 protein: CASSLAWSYEQYF; CDR3 DNA: TGTGCCAGCAGCTTAGCGTGGAGCTACGAGCAGTACTTC
V gene: TRBV5-6; J gene: TRBJ2-2; clone size: few; D gene: .; CDR3 protein: CASRGTNTGELFF; CDR3 DNA: TGTGCCAGCAGAGGGACCAACACCGGGGAGCTGTTTTTT
V gene: TRBV5-4; J gene: TRBJ1-2; clone size: .; D gene: .; CDR3 protein: CASSLSKERGYTF; CDR3 DNA: TGTGCCAGCAGCTTGAGTAAGGAGCGCGGCTACACCTTC
V gene: TRBV19; J gene: TRBJ1-1; clone size: medium-sized; D gene: .; CDR3 protein: CASSISRLNTEAFF; CDR3 DNA: TGTGCCAGTAGTATCTCCAGATTGAACACTGAAGCTTTCTTT
V gene: TRBV9; J gene: TRBJ2-5; clone size: few; D gene: .; CDR3 protein: CASSHMGGAQETQYF; CDR3 DNA: TGTGCCAGCAGCCACATGGGCGGGGCCCAAGAGACCCAGTACTTC